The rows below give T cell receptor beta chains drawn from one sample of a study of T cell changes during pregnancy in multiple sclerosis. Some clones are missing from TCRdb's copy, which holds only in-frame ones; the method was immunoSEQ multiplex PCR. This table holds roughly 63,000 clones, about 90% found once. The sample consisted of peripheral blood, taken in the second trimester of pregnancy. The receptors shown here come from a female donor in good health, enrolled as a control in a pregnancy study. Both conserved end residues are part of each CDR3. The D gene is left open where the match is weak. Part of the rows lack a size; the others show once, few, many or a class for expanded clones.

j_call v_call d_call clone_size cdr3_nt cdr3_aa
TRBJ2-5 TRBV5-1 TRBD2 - TGCGCCAGCAGCTTGTCCCCACTAGCGGAAGAGACCCAGTACTTC CASSLSPLAEETQYF
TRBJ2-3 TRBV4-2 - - TGTGCCAGCAGCCGGAAGGCAGGGGACCTTAGCACAGATACGCAGTATTTT CASSRKAGDLSTDTQYF
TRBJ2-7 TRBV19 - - TGTGCCAGTAGCGCAGGGGTATGGGAGCAGTACTTC CASSAGVWEQYF
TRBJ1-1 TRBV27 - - TGTGCCAGCAGTTCAGGGGTCGGGAACACTGAAGCTTTCTTT CASSSGVGNTEAFF
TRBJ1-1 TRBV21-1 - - TGTGCCAGCAGCAGAGAGGAGGGGGCGTCGACTGAAGCTTTCTTT CASSREEGASTEAFF
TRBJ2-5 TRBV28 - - TGTGCCAGCAGTCCCCGTAAGGGGACTCCCAACTTC CASSPRKGTPNF
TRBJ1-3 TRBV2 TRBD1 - TGTGCCAGCAGTTTCACAGGGGGCTCTGGAAACACCATATATTTT CASSFTGGSGNTIYF
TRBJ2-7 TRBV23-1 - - TGCGCCAGCAGTCAATCACAGGGCCGCTCCGAGCAGTACTTC CASSQSQGRSEQYF
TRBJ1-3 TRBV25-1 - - TGTGCCAGCAGTGAAGAGAGATCTGGAAACACCATATATTTT CASSEERSGNTIYF
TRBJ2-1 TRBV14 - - TGTGCCAGCAGCCAAGGCGGGGGCTTTAGCTCCTACAATGAGCAGTTCTTC CASSQGGGFSSYNEQFF
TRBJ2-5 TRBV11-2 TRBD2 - TGTGCCAGCAGCTTAATAGCGGGGCAAGAGACCCAGTACTTC CASSLIAGQETQYF
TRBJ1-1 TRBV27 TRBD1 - TGTGCCAGCAGTTCACAGGGGGCGGTCACTGAAGCTTTCTTT CASSSQGAVTEAFF
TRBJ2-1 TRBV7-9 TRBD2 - TGTGCCAGCAGCTTAGCTAGCGGGCTCAATGAGCAGTTCTTC CASSLASGLNEQFF
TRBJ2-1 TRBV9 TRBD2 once TGTGCCAGCAGCGTAGAAAGTGGAGTAGCGGGGTACAATGAGCAGTTCTTC CASSVESGVAGYNEQFF
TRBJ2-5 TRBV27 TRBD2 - TGTGCCAGCAGTGAAGGACTAGCGGGAGCCGGAGAGACCCAGTACTTC CASSEGLAGAGETQYF
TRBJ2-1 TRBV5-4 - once TGTGCCAGCAGCTTGGGGGGACTCTCCTACAATGAGCAGTTCTTC CASSLGGLSYNEQFF
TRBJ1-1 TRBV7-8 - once TGTGCCAGCAGCTCCAGGGTGGCCACTGAAGCTTTCTTT CASSSRVATEAFF
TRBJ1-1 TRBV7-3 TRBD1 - TGTGCCAGCAGCCTACAACAATTTACAGGGGGCAACACTGAAGCTTTCTTT CASSLQQFTGGNTEAFF
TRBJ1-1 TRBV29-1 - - TGCAGCGTCTCGCCAGGGACCGGGGGCACTGAAGCTTTCTTT CSVSPGTGGTEAFF
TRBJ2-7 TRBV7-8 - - TGTGCCAGCAGCTTAGACTACACCTCCTACGAGCAGTACTTC CASSLDYTSYEQYF
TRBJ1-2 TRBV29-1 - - TGCAGCGTTGTGGACAGCTCCTATGGCTACACCTTC CSVVDSSYGYTF
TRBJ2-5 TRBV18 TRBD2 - TGTGCCAGCTCACCACCGGGGAGGGTCCAAGAGACCCAGTACTTC CASSPPGRVQETQYF
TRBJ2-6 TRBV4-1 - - TGCGCCAGCAGCCAAGTATCCGGGGCCAACGTCCTGACTTTC CASSQVSGANVLTF
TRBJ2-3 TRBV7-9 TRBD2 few TGTGCCAGCAGCCTAACCCGCCTAGCGGGGGCCTCCGATACGCAGTATTTT CASSLTRLAGASDTQYF
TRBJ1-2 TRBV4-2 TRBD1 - TGTGCCAGCAGCCAAGGGGAACAGGGGCACTATGGCTACACCTTC CASSQGEQGHYGYTF
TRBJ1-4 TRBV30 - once TGTGCCTGGAATTCGGGTCTTAGGGAAAAACTGTTTTTT CAWNSGLREKLFF
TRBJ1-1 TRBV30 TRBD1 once TGTGCCTGGAGGCCCAGGGACAGGGGGAGCACTGAAGCTTTCTTT CAWRPRDRGSTEAFF
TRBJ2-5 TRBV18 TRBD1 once TGTGCCAGCTCTCGACAGGGGCCGAGGGAGACCCAGTACTTC CASSRQGPRETQYF
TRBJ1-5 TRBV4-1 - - TGCGCCAGCAGGTCAGAGGCTTGGAGCAATCAGCCCCAGCATTTT CASRSEAWSNQPQHF
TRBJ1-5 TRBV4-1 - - TGCGCCAGCAGCCAAGACGGTCAGCCCCAGCATTTT CASSQDGQPQHF
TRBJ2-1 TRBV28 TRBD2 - TGTGCCAGCAACAAAGGGGAGGGGAGGGCCGACGAGCAGTTCTTC CASNKGEGRADEQFF
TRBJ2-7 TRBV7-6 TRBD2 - TGTGCCAGCAGCCCCGGACTAGCGGGAACCTACGAGCAGTACTTC CASSPGLAGTYEQYF
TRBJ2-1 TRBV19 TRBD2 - TGTGCCAGTAGTATCCTCCGGCGGGGGGGCGACAATGAGCAGTTCTTC CASSILRRGGDNEQFF
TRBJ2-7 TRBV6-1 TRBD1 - TGTGCCAGCAGTGAAACCGGGACAGGGGGATACTACGAGCAGTACTTC CASSETGTGGYYEQYF
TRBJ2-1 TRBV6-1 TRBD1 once TGTGCCAGCAGTGTACGGGACAGGGGGAGTGAGCAGTTCTTC CASSVRDRGSEQFF
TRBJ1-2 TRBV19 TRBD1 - TGTGCCAGTAGCGCAGGGGGGTCTAACTATGGCTACACCTTC CASSAGGSNYGYTF
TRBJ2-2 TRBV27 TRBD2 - TGTGCCAGCCGGAGCGGGAGGGCTTTCGGGGAGCTGTTTTTT CASRSGRAFGELFF
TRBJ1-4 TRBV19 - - TGTGCCAGCCGAAGACAGGCAACTAATGAAAAACTGTTTTTT CASRRQATNEKLFF
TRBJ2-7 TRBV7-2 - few TGTGCCAGCAGCCCGAGCCGGGTTAGCTACGAGCAGTACTTC CASSPSRVSYEQYF
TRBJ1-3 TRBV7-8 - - TGTGCCAGCAGCCCGGACAGAGTCTCTGGAAACACCATATATTTT CASSPDRVSGNTIYF
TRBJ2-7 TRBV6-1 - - TGTGCCAGCAGTGAATTACCAGCGGACTCCTACGAGCAGTACTTC CASSELPADSYEQYF
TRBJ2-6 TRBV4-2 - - TGTGCCAGCAGCCAAGAAAGGTCGGGCTCTGGGGCCAACGTCCTGACTTTC CASSQERSGSGANVLTF
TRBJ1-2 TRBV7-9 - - TGTGCCAGCAGCTTAGGAACAGTACCTGGCTACACCTTC CASSLGTVPGYTF
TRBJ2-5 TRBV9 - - TGTGCCAGCAGCGTAGGTTGGGGCAAAGAGACCCAGTACTTC CASSVGWGKETQYF
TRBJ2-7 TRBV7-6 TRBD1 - TGTGCCAGCAGCTGGGGACAGGGCTACGAGCAGTACTTC CASSWGQGYEQYF
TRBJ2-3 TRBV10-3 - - TGTGCCTCATCGACAGGCGACGGTAGCACAGATACGCAGTATTTT CASSTGDGSTDTQYF
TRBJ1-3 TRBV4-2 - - TGTGCCAGCAGCCAAGGCCGGGGGGAAGAAGGAAACACCATATATTTT CASSQGRGEEGNTIYF
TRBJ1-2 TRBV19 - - TGTGCCAGTATCAACAAGGGAGGCAGGGCGATAGATGGCTACACCTTC CASINKGGRAIDGYTF